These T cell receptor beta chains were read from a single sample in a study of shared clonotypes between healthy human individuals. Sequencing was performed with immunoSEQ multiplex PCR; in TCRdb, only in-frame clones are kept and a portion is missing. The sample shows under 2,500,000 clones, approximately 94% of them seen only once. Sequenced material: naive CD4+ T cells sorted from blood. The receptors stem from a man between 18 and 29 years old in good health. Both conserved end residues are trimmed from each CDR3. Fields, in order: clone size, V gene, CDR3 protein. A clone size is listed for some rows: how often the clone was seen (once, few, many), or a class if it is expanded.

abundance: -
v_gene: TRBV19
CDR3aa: ASSMADTSGNTIY

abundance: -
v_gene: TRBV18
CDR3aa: ASSRGTGGGYEQY

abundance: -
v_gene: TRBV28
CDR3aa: VTGSGGASYEQY

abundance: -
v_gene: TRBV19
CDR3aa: ASSRGKAF

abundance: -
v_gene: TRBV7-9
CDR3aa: ASSLVSSLGADEQY

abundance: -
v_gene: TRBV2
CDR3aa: ATKGTGASQPQH

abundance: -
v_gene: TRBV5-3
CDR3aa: ASQGSGTDTQY

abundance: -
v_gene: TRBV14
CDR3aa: ASSPLGVQPYGYT

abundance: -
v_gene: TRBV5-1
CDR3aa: ASSLGLDTQY

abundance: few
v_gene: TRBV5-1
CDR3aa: ASSRRGDGNTIY

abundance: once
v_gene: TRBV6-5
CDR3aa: ASSLSTGPAKNIQY

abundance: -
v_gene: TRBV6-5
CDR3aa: ASTLDRANSPLH

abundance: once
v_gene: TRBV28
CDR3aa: AGQLKGQPQH

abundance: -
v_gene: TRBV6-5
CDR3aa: ASSKRQGGAEAF

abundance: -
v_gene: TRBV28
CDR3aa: ASSPLSTGNRGGSGANVLT

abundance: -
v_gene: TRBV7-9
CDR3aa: ASSSGVHEQY

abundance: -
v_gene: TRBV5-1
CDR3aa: ASSLLGASGRSYNEQF

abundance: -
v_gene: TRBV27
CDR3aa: ASGRGLAKNIQY

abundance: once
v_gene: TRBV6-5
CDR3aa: ASSSRGAQH

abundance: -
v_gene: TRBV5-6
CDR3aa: ASSLWASGFSYNSPLH

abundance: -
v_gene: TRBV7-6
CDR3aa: ASSPGLAGETQY

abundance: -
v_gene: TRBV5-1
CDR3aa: ASSFTGRDTGELF

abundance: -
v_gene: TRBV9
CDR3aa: ASSNNRGRVTDTQY

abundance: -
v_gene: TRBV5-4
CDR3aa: ASSFGGSNYEQY

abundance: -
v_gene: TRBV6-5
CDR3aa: ASGRVPDEQF

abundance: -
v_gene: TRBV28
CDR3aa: ASSLSGMYGYT

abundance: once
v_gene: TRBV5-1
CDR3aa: ASRSNPGQQETQY

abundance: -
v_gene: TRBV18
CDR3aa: ASSPPNSLTYNEQF

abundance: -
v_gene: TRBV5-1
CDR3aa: ASSLGDRGSYEQY

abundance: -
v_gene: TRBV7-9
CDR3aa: ASNLDGQETQY

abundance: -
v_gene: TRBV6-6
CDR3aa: ASSYTGPSYEQY

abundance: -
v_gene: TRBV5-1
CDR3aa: ASSRDREQLRQY

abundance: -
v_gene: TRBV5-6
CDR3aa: ASSLIDRGRETQY

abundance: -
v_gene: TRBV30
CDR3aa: AWSELDRPGEPQH

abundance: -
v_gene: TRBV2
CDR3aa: ASSVQGVSEAF

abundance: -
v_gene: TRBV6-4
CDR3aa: ASRKASGQGAIYGYT

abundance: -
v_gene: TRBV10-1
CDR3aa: ASRVSYEQY

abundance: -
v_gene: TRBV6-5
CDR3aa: ASSYGGQGWSYEQY

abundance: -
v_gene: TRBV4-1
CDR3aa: ASSQDRESATSSQPQH

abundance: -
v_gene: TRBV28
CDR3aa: ASSPGAGYT

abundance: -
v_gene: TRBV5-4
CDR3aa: ASSLAKGHEQY

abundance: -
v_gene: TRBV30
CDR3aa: AWSVRGGQPQH

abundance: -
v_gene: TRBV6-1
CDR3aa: ASSSGGAETQY

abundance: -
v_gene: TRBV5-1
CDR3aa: ASSLRRSGGDSYEQY

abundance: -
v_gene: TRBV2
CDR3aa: ASRRTGVLVNGYT

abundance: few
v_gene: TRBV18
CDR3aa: ASSPAQGSFLSNQPQH

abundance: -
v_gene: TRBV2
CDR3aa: ASSVLAGPWGEQY

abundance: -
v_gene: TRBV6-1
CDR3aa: ASSDSLGYGYT

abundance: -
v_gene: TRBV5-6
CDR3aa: ASSLVTATSPLH

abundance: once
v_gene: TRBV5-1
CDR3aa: ASSLRKAGTVSYEQY

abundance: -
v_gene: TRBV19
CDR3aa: ASKVLAGDLDEQF

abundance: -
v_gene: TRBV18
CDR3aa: ASSLDLQGLGYT

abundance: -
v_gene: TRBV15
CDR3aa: ATSSGLVAPGELF

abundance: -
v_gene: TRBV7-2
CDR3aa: ASSLVLAGGADTQY

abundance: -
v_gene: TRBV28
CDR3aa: ASSRTASNQPQH

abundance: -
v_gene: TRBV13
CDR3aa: ASSLTRWGNEQF

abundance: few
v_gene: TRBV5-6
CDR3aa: ASSRVVSNYGYT

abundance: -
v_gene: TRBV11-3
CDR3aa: ASSTQGDWEQY